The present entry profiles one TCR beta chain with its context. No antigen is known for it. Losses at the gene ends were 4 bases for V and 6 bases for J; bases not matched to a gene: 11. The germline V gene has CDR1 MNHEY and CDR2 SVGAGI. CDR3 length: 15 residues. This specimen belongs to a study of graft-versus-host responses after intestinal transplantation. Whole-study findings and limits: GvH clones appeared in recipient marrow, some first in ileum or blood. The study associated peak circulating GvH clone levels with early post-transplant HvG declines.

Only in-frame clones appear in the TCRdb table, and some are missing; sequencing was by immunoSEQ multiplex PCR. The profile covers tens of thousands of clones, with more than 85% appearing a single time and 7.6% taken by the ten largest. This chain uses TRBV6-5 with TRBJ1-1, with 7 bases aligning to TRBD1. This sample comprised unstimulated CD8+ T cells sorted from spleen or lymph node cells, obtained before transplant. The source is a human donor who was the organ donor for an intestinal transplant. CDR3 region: CASSSLLTGTAEAFF. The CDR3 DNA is TGTGCCAGCAGTTCCCTACTGACAGGGACCGCTGAAGCTTTCTTT.